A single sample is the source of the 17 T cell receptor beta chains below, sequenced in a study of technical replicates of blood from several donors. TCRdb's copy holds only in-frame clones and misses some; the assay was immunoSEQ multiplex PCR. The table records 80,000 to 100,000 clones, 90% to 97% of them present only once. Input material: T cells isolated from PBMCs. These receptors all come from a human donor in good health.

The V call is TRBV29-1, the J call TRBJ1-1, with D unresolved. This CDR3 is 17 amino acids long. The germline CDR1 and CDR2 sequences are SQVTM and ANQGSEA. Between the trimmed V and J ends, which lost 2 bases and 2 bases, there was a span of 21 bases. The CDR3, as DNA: TGCAGCGTTGAAATCAGGAGAGGGCACCCTTCAAACACTGAAGCTTTCTTT. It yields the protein CSVEIRRGHPSNTEAFF.

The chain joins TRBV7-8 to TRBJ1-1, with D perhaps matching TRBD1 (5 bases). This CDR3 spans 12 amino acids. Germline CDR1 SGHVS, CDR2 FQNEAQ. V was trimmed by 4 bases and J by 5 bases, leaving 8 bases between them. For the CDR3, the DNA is TGTGCCAGCAGCTCAGGGTTTACTGAAGCTTTCTTT. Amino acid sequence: CASSSGFTEAFF.

This CDR3 is CAISVATSTEAFF. The CDR3 DNA sequence: TGTGCCATCAGTGTCGCCACTAGCACTGAAGCTTTCTTT. V is TRBV10-3 and J is TRBJ1-1; D is ambiguous. Per germline, CDR1 ENHRY and CDR2 SYGVKD. The CDR3 is 13 amino acids. V gave up 4 bases and J gave up 4 bases, with 10 bases separating them.

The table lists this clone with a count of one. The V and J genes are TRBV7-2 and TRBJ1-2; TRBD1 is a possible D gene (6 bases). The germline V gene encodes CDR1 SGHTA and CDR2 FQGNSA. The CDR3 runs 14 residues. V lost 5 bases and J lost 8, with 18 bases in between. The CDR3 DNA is TGTGCCAGCAGCGCCTACAGGGAAGTTGAAGGCTACACCTTC. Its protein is CASSAYREVEGYTF.

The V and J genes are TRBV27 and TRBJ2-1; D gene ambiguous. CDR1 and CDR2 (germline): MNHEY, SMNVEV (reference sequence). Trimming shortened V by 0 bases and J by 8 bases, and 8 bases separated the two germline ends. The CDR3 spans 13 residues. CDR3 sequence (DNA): TGTGCCAGCAGTTTATCTGAGGAACATGAGCAGTTCTTC. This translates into CASSLSEEHEQFF.

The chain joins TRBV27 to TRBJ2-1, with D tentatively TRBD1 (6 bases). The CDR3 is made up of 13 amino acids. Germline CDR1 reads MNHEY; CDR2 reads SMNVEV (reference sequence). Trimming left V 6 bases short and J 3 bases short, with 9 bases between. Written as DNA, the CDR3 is TGTGCCAGCAGGCAGGGGAACTACAATGAGCAGTTCTTC. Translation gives CASRQGNYNEQFF.

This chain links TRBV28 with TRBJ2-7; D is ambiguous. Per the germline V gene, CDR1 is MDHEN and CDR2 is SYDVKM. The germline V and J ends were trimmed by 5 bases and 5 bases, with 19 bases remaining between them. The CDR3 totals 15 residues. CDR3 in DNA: TGTGCCAGCAGTACTCCGGGTTTCTCACCCAACGAGCAGTACTTC. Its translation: CASSTPGFSPNEQYF.

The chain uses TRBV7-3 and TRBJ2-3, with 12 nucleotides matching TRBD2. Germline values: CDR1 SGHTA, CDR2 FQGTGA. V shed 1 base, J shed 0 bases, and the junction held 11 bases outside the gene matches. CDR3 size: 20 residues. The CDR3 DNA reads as TGTGCCAGCAGCTTAAGGCCTAGCGGGAGGGAACATGCTAGCACAGATACGCAGTATTTT. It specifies CASSLRPSGREHASTDTQYF.

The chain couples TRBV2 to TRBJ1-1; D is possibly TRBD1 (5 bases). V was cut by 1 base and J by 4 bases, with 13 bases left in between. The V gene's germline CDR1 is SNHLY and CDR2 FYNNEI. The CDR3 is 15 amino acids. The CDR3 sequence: CASSEDQGRGTEAFF. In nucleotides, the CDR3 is TGTGCCAGCAGTGAAGATCAAGGGAGGGGCACTGAAGCTTTCTTT.

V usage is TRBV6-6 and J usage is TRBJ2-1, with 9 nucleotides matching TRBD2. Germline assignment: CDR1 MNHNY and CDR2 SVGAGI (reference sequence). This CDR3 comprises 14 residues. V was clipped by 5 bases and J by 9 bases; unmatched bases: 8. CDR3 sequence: CASSPPGLASEQFF. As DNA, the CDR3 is TGTGCCAGCAGTCCACCGGGACTAGCATCTGAGCAGTTCTTC.

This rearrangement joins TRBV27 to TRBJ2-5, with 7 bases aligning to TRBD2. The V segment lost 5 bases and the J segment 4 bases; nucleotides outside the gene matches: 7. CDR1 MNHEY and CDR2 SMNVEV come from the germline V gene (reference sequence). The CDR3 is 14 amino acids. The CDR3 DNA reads TGTGCCAGCAGTCCCCGGACTAGAGGAGAGACCCAGTACTTC. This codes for CASSPRTRGETQYF.

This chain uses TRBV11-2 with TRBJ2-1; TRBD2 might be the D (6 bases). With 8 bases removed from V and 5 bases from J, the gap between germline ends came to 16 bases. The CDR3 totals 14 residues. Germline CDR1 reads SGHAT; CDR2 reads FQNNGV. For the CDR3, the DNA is TGTGCCAGCCGGGGGACCTATACAGACAATGAGCAGTTCTTC. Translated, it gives CASRGTYTDNEQFF.

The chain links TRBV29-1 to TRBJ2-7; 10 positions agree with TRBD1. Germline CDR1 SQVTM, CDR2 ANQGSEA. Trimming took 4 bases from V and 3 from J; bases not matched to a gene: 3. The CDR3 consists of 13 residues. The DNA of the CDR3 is TGCAGCGTTGGGGACAGGGGAGACTACGAGCAGTACTTC. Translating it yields CSVGDRGDYEQYF.

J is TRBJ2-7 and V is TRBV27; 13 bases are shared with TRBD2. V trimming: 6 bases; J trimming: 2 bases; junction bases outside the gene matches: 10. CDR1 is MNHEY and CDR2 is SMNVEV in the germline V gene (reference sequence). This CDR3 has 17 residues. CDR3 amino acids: CASSQWTSGSYPYEQYF. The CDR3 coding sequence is TGTGCCAGCAGCCAATGGACTAGCGGGAGTTACCCCTACGAGCAGTACTTC.

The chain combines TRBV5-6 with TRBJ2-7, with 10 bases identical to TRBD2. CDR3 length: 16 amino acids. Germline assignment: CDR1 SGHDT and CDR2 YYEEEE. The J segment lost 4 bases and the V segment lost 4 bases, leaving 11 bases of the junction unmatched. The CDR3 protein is CASSHTRLAGSYEQYF. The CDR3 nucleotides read TGTGCCAGCAGCCATACACGACTAGCGGGTTCGTACGAGCAGTACTTC.

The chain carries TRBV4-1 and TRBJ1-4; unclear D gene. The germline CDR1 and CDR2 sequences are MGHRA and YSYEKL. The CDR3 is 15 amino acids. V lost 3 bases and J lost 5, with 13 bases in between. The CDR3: CASSHPRLNNEKLFF. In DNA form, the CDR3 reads TGCGCCAGCAGCCACCCGAGGTTGAACAATGAAAAACTGTTTTTT.

The CDR3 DNA is TGTGCCAGCAGTGCGGGACAGGGCGGAGGGGAGACCCAGTACTTC. It is translated as CASSAGQGGGETQYF. The V gene is TRBV2, the J gene TRBJ2-5; TRBD1 matches 9 bases. CDR3 size: 15 residues. Germline V lookup: CDR1 SNHLY, CDR2 FYNNEI. The ends lost 4 bases at V and 5 bases at J; junction bases unmatched: 8.